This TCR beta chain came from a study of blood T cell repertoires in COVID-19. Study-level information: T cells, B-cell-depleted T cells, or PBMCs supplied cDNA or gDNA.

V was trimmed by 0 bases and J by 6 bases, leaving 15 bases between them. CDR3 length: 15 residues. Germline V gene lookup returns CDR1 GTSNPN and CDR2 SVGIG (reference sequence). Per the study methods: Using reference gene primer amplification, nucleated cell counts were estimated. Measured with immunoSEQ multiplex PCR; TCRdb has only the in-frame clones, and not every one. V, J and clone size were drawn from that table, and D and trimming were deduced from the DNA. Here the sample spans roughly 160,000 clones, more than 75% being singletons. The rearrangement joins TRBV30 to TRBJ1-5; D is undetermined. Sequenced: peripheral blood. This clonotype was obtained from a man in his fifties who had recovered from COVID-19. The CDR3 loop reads CAWSVQGGVSQPQHF. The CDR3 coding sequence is TGTGCCTGGAGTGTTCAAGGTGGAGTGAGTCAGCCCCAGCATTTT.